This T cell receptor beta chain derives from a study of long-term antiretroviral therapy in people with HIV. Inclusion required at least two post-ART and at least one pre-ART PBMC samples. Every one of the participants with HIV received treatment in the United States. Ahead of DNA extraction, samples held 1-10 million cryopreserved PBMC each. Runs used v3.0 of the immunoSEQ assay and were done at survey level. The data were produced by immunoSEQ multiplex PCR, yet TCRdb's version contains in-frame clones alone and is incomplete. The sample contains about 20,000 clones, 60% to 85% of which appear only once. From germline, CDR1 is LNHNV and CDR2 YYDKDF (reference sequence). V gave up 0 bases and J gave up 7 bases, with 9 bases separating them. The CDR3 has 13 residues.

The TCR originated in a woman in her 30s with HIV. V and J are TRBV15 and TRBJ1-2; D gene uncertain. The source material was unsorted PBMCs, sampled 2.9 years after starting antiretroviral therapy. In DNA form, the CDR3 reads TGTGCCACCAGCAGAGATCGGGAGGGTGGCTACACCTTC. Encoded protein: CATSRDREGGYTF.